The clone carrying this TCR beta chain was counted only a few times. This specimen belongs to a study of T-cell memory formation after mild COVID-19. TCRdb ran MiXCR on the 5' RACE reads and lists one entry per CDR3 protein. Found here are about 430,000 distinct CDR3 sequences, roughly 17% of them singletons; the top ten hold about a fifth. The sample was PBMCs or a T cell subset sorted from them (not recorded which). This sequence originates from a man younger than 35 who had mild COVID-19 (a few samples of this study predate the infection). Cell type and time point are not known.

As DNA, the CDR3 is TGCGCCAGCAGCCAAGGGTGGGACAGGGACTACGAGCAGTACTTC. It translates to CASSQGWDRDYEQYF. This chain uses TRBV4-3 with TRBJ2-7, with TRBD1 identical over 9 bases. Trimming removed 1 base from V and 3 bases from J; junction bases left unmatched: 4. The germline CDR1 and CDR2 sequences are LGHNA and YSLEER. The CDR3 extends over 15 amino acids.